In this sample, the clone carrying this T cell receptor beta chain turned up many times. Unique molecular identifiers were incorporated when the TCRbeta library was constructed. MiXCR was run by TCRdb on the PCR reads, yielding one entry per CDR3 protein. The repertoire has tens of thousands of distinct CDR3 sequences, 5.5% to 7.5% of them found once; the top ten carry approximately 2.3%. This record belongs to a study of T-cell reconstitution after alpha-beta-depleted transplantation in children. Germline values: CDR1 SGHAT, CDR2 FQNNGV. The CDR3 loop spans 12 amino acids. Deletions cut 6 bases from V and 5 bases from J, with 8 bases between.

The clonotype originates from a human donor who donated a stem cell graft to a child with acute lymphoblastic leukemia. This chain links TRBV11-2 with TRBJ2-1; D gene uncertain. This sample comprised PBMCs from the stem cell graft donor, obtained from the stem cell graft. The chain's CDR3 is CASRLTDNEQFF. The CDR3 DNA sequence: TGTGCCAGCAGACTAACAGACAATGAGCAGTTCTTC.